This T cell receptor beta chain was identified during a study of metastatic and nonmetastatic thyroid tumors. Study-level background: Samples came from malignant and benign thyroid patients, and repertoires were compared across blood and tumor or nodule tissue. The study's findings and limits: Compared with benign nodules, malignant thyroid tumors were reported to have significantly higher TCR beta diversity in both blood and tumor.

Trimming took 4 bases from V and 10 from J, leaving 22 bases between them. This CDR3 comprises 15 residues. Per germline, CDR1 SNHLY and CDR2 FYNNEI. Only a few counts were recorded for this clone. Its cognate antigen is unknown. Source study methods: CDR3 was compared across clinicopathological groups, and the resulting differences were used to build a distant-metastasis classifier for papillary thyroid cancer. TCRdb recomputed clones from the PCR reads via MiXCR. The V and J calls here are based on TCRdb, not the publication. Of around 7,100 clones in the sample, about 32% were seen once. Prior to thyroid surgery, none of the patients had received any treatment.

This sequence originates from a female donor with papillary thyroid cancer or a benign thyroid nodule (not recorded which). Some clones in this sample may be carry-over from other donors' samples. Material: tumor tissue. This chain joins TRBV2 and TRBJ1-1; D is possibly TRBD1 (5 bases). The CDR3 DNA reads TGTGCCAGCAGTGTACTTTTGGGGCAGCGGAGGGGAGCTTTCTTT. Translated, it gives CASSVLLGQRRGAFF.